This paragraph covers one TCR beta chain sequence. Its antigen target is currently unknown. No base quality information exists; no much larger clone differs at one position. The Qiagen DNeasy Blood and Tissue Kit was used to extract total genomic DNA from the purified CD4+ T cells. Using immunoSEQ immunosequencing protocols, the TCRbeta CDR3 region, as defined by IMGT, was amplified and sequenced. Per the original workflow: The immunoSEQ service preprocessed the raw sequence data to correct PCR and sequencing errors. The sequence data were imported into the immunoSEQ Analyzer and were further analyzed using VDJtools v1.0.7. Patient-control differences were tested with the paired Wilcoxon signed-rank test. The source is immuneACCESS, and TCRdb retained only in-frame sequences with V and J called. Part of the clones is not carried over; for the studies checked, unresolved V genes explain less than half of this, and the remainder is unexplained. Clonal size and the V and J genes are those of that table, whereas D and trimming came from the DNA. In all, the sample holds just over 20,000 clones, and about 87% of those were seen once. The ten largest make up 5% to 5.5% of the sample.

This sample stems from a study of untreated major depressive disorder (dated 2018 in TCRdb). About the full investigation: This cross-sectional case-control study compared T cell phenotype and TCR repertoire between antidepressant-free major depressive disorder patients and individually matched non-depressed controls. Broader findings and caveats from the paper: For the sequencing comparisons, planned one-tailed tests were run on just three Vbeta families that had been chosen in advance. Strict matching and exclusion criteria produced a comparatively small study sample, limiting generalizability of findings.

Every depressed patient was matched in pairs with a non-depressed control on sex, age, current smoking status and body mass index. European descent was reported for all participants. Controls scored 5 or less on the Quick Inventory of Depressive Symptoms-Self Report and had no mood disorder, either currently or at any point in their lifetime. Participants were excluded if they had major medical conditions, Axis I/II comorbidities, regular medication or illicit drug use, or weekly alcohol intake above 100 g. About 30 ml of peripheral blood was collected from each participant into EDTA tubes. Thawed PBMCs underwent magnetic negative selection with the BD IMag Human CD4 T Lymphocyte Enrichment Set to purify CD4+ T cells. A purity of roughly 94% was typically achieved with the CD4+ enrichment method, as confirmed by flow cytometry. A subgroup of five case-control pairs, chosen blind to the chemokine receptor expression and flow-cytometric repertoire skewing results, underwent TCRbeta sequencing. All blood samples were collected in the morning at 8:00 a.m., and PBMCs were isolated by Ficoll-Hypaque gradient centrifugation. PBMCs were cryopreserved by gradual cooling to -80°C and stored in liquid nitrogen until assayed.

The specimen was CD4+ T cells from PBMCs. This clonotype originated in a woman in her 30s in good health.

The DNA sequence is TGTGCCAGTAGTCCTCCGGGACAGGGAAGCTACGAGCAGTACTTC. The translation is CASSPPGQGSYEQYF. The sequence joins TRBV19 to TRBJ2-7, with 9 junctional bases fitting TRBD1. V is cut back by 5 bases and J by 3 bases, with 8 bases in the junction unmatched. The CDR3 measures 15 amino acids from cysteine to phenylalanine. Only the CDR3 DNA stays, 45 bases, in frame from base 1. The germline V gene (reference sequence) gives CDR1 as LNHDA and CDR2 as SQIVND.